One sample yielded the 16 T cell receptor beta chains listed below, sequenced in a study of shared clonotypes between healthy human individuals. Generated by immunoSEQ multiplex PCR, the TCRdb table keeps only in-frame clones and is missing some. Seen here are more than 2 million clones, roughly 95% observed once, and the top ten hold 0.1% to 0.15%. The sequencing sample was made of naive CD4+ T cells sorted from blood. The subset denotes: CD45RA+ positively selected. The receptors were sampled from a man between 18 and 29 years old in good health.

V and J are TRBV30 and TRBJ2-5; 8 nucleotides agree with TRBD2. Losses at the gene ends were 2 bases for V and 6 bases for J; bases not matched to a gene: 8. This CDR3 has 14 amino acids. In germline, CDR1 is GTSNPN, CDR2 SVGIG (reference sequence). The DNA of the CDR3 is TGTGCCTGGAGTTTCGGGGGGGCCAGGCAGACCCAGTACTTC. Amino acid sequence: CAWSFGGARQTQYF.

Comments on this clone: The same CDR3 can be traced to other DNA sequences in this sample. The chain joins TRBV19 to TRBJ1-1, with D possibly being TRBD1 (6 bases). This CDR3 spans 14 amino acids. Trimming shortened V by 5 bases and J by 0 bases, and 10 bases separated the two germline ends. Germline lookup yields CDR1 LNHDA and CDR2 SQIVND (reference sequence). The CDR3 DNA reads TGTGCCAGTAGTCGTCAGGGGTTGAACACTGAAGCTTTCTTT. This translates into CASSRQGLNTEAFF.

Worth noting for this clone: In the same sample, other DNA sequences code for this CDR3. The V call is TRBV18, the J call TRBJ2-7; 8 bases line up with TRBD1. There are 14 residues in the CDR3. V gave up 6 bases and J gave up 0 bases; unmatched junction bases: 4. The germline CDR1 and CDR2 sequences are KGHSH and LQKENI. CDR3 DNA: TGTGCCAGCTCTCAAGGACAGGGCTCCTACGAGCAGTACTTC. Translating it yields CASSQGQGSYEQYF.

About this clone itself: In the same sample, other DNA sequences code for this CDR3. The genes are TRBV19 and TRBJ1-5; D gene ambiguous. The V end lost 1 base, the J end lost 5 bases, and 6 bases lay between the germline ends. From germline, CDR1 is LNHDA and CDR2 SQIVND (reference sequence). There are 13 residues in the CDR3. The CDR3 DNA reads TGTGCCAGTAGTATAGGACTGGATCAGCCCCAGCATTTT. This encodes CASSIGLDQPQHF. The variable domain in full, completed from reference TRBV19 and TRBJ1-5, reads DGGITQSPKYLFRKEGQNVTLSCEQNLNHDAMYWYRQDPGQGLRLIYYSQIVNDFQKGDIAEGYSVSREKKESFPLTVTSAQKNPTAFYLCASSIGLDQPQHFGDGTRLSIL.

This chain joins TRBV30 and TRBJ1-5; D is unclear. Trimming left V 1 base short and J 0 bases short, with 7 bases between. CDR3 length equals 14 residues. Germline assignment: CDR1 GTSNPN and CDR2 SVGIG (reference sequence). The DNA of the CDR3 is TGTGCCTGGAGTGGCGCCGATAGCAATCAGCCCCAGCATTTT. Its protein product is CAWSGADSNQPQHF.

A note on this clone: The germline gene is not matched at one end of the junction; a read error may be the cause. Here the CDR3 reads CASSLGSAPTGETQYF. CDR3 nucleotide sequence: TGTGCTAGCAGCTTAGGGTCAGCTCCTACCGGGGAGACCCAGTACTTC. The V gene is TRBV7-7, the J gene TRBJ2-5, with D unclear. The CDR3 contains 16 residues. Germline assignment: CDR1 SSHAT and CDR2 FNYEAQ (reference sequence).

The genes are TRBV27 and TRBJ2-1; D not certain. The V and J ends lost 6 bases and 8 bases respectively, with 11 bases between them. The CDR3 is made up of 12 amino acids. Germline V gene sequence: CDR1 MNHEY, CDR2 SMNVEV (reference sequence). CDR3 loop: CASRRMMDEQFF. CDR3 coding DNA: TGTGCCAGCAGACGAATGATGGATGAGCAGTTCTTC.

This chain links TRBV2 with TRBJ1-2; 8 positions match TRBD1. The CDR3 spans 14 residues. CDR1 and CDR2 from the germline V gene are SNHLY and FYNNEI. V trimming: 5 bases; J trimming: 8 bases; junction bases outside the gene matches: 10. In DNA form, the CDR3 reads TGTGCCAGCAGTCTAGTGACAGGGGTCCACGGCTACACCTTC. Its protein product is CASSLVTGVHGYTF.

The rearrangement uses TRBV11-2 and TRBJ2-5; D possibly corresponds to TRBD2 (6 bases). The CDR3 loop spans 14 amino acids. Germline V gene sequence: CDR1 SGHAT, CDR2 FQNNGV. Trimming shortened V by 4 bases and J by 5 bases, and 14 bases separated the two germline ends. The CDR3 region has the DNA TGTGCCAGCAGCTACTCCGGGAGCGCGGAGACCCAGTACTTC. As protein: CASSYSGSAETQYF.

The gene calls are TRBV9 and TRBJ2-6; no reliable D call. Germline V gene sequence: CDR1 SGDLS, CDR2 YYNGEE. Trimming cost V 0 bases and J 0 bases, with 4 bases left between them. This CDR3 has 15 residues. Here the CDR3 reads CASSVAASGANVLTF. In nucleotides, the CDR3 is TGTGCCAGCAGCGTAGCGGCCTCTGGGGCCAACGTCCTGACTTTC.

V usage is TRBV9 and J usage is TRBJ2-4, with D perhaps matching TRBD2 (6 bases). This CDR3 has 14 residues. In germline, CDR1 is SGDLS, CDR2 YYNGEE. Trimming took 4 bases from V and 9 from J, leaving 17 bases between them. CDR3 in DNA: TGTGCCAGCAGCCGAACGACTAGAGGGTCCATTCAGTACTTC. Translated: CASSRTTRGSIQYF. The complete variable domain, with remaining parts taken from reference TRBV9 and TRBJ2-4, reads DSGVTQTPKHLITATGQRVTLRCSPRSGDLSVYWYQQSLDQGLQFLIQYYNGEERAKGNILERFSAQQFPDLHSELNLSSLELGDSALYFCASSRTTRGSIQYFGAGTRLSVL.

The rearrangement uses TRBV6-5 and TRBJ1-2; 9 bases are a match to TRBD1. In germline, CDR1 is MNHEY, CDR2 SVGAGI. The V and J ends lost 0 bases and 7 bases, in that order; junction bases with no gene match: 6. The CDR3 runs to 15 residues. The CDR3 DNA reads TGTGCCAGCAGTTACTCTCGGGACAGGGCACTTGGCTACACCTTC. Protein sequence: CASSYSRDRALGYTF.

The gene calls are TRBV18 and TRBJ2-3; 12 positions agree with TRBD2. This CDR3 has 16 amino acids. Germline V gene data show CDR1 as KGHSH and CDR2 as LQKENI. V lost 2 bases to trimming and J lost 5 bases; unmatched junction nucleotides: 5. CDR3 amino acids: CASSPGTSGRGDTQYF. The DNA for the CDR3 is TGTGCCAGCTCACCAGGGACTAGCGGGCGGGGAGATACGCAGTATTTT.

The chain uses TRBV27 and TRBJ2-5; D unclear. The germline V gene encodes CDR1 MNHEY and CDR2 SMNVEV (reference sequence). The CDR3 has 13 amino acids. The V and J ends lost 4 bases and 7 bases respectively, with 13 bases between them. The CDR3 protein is CASSSPVLGTQYF. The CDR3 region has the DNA TGTGCCAGCAGTTCACCGGTGTTGGGGACCCAGTACTTC.

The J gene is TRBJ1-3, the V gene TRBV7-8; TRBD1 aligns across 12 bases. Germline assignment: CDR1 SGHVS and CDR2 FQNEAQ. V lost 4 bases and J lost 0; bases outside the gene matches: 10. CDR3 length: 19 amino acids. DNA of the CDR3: TGTGCCAGCAGCTCGACCGGGACAGGGGGCCCGAGCTCTGGAAACACCATATATTTT. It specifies CASSSTGTGGPSSGNTIYF.

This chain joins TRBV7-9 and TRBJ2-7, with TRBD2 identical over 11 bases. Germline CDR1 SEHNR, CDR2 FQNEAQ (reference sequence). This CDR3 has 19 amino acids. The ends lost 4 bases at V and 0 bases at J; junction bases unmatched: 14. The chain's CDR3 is CASSSSGASLAGGSYEQYF. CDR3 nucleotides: TGTGCCAGCAGCTCCTCCGGGGCTTCGCTAGCGGGGGGCTCCTACGAGCAGTACTTC.